The clone carrying this T cell receptor beta chain occurred a few times. This sample was taken from a study of blood T cell repertoires in COVID-19. V lost 2 bases to trimming and J lost 4 bases, with 14 bases between them. This CDR3 is built from 15 residues. The germline gives CDR1 MDHEN, CDR2 SYDVKM. Authors' processing steps: Reference gene primer amplification yielded estimated nucleated cell counts. Only in-frame clones appear in the TCRdb table, and some are missing; sequencing was by immunoSEQ multiplex PCR. V, J and clone size are those of that table, while D and trimming were read from the DNA. Of 21,000 or so clones listed, 90% are singletons.

The chain uses TRBV28 and TRBJ1-1, with a weak D call TRBD1 (5 bases). The source is a human donor in a cohort sampled during active COVID-19. The sequenced sample consisted of peripheral blood. CDR3 sequence reads: CASSLGARVRTEAFF. For the CDR3, the DNA is TGTGCCAGCAGTTTAGGGGCCAGGGTTCGCACTGAAGCTTTCTTT.